These T cell receptor beta chains were read from a single sample in a study of OX40 agonist ivuxolimab in advanced cancers. The repertoire was sequenced with immunoSEQ multiplex PCR; TCRdb's copy has only in-frame clones and lacks some. The repertoire has approximately 89,000 clones, around 90% of them found once; the top ten carry roughly 0.5%. Material: CD4+ or CD8+ T cells sorted from blood, obtained in a trial of the OX40 agonist ivuxolimab. These receptors originate from an adult with an advanced solid tumor such as melanoma, head and neck, liver or kidney cancer. CDR3s include the opening cysteine and the closing phenylalanine or tryptophan. The D gene is left open where the match is weak. Clone size is shown for a subset of rows, as once, few, many or a class of expanded clone.

size: .
J: TRBJ1-1
D: .
V: TRBV7-9
CDR3: CASSFDGGKTFF
DNA: TGTGCCAGCAGCTTTGACGGCGGGAAGACTTTCTTT

size: .
J: TRBJ2-5
D: .
V: TRBV5-1
CDR3: CASSLQGTQETQYF
DNA: TGCGCCAGCAGCTTACAGGGTACCCAAGAGACCCAGTACTTC

size: .
J: TRBJ2-7
D: .
V: TRBV5-1
CDR3: CASSPDPSSYEQYF
DNA: TGCGCCAGCAGCCCCGACCCGAGCTCCTACGAGCAGTACTTC

size: .
J: TRBJ1-5
D: .
V: TRBV7-3
CDR3: CASSPDGGQPQHF
DNA: TGTGCCAGCAGCCCGGACGGGGGGCAGCCCCAGCATTTT

size: once
J: TRBJ2-7
D: .
V: TRBV7-8
CDR3: CASSLQPGNQYEQYF
DNA: TGTGCCAGCAGCTTACAGCCCGGGAATCAGTACGAGCAGTACTTC

size: .
J: TRBJ1-2
D: TRBD1
V: TRBV2
CDR3: CASGTQAGGGYGYTF
DNA: TGTGCCAGCGGCACCCAAGCAGGGGGAGGCTATGGCTACACCTTC

size: .
J: TRBJ2-4
D: TRBD1
V: TRBV6-1
CDR3: CASSVGQVKNIQYF
DNA: TGTGCCAGCAGTGTGGGACAGGTCAAAAACATTCAGTACTTC

size: once
J: TRBJ1-6
D: TRBD1
V: TRBV7-2
CDR3: CASSLQGQVNSPLHF
DNA: TGTGCCAGCAGCTTACAGGGACAGGTGAATTCACCCCTCCACTTT

size: .
J: TRBJ2-5
D: TRBD1
V: TRBV18
CDR3: CASSRDRQETQYF
DNA: TGTGCCAGCTCCCGGGACAGACAAGAGACCCAGTACTTC

size: .
J: TRBJ1-2
D: .
V: TRBV6-1
CDR3: CASRTDPNYGYTF
DNA: TGTGCCAGCAGGACAGACCCTAACTATGGCTACACCTTC

size: .
J: TRBJ1-2
D: .
V: TRBV6-1
CDR3: CASSEMVFPSYGYTF
DNA: TGTGCCAGCAGTGAAATGGTGTTCCCTAGCTATGGCTACACCTTC

size: .
J: TRBJ1-2
D: .
V: TRBV6-1
CDR3: CASRVFYGYTF
DNA: TGTGCCAGCAGGGTCTTCTATGGCTACACCTTC

size: .
J: TRBJ2-5
D: .
V: TRBV5-5
CDR3: CASTRLGETQYF
DNA: TGTGCCAGCACCCGATTGGGGGAGACCCAGTACTTC

size: once
J: TRBJ1-4
D: .
V: TRBV5-4
CDR3: CASSLPGQLNEKLFF
DNA: TGTGCCAGCAGCTTGCCGGGGCAACTTAATGAAAAACTGTTTTTT

size: few
J: TRBJ1-2
D: .
V: TRBV27
CDR3: CASTQWGEEGGYTF
DNA: TGTGCCAGCACCCAATGGGGCGAGGAAGGTGGCTACACCTTC

size: .
J: TRBJ2-2
D: TRBD1
V: TRBV7-9
CDR3: CASSQGQGRGGELFF
DNA: TGTGCCAGCAGCCAGGGACAGGGTCGTGGCGGGGAGCTGTTTTTT

size: .
J: TRBJ1-2
D: .
V: TRBV5-5
CDR3: CASSLEGYRLNYGYTF
DNA: TGTGCCAGCAGCTTGGAAGGGTACAGACTTAACTATGGCTACACCTTC

size: once
J: TRBJ1-5
D: .
V: TRBV7-6
CDR3: CASSSDGNQPQHF
DNA: TGTGCCAGCAGCTCCGACGGTAATCAGCCCCAGCATTTT

size: .
J: TRBJ2-3
D: .
V: TRBV7-3
CDR3: CASSLRALGVDTQYF
DNA: TGTGCCAGCAGCTTAAGGGCCTTAGGGGTAGATACGCAGTATTTT

size: .
J: TRBJ2-3
D: .
V: TRBV9
CDR3: CASSVADTQYF
DNA: TGTGCCAGCAGCGTGGCTGATACGCAGTATTTT

size: .
J: TRBJ1-1
D: TRBD1
V: TRBV19
CDR3: CASSNRGNTEAFF
DNA: TGTGCCAGTAGTAACAGGGGGAACACTGAAGCTTTCTTT

size: .
J: TRBJ2-1
D: TRBD2
V: TRBV19
CDR3: CASSPEGLVGNEQFF
DNA: TGTGCCAGTAGTCCCGAAGGACTAGTGGGAAATGAGCAGTTCTTC

size: .
J: TRBJ2-7
D: TRBD2
V: TRBV6-5
CDR3: CASSRTSGGYEQYF
DNA: TGTGCCAGCAGTAGGACTAGCGGGGGTTACGAGCAGTACTTC